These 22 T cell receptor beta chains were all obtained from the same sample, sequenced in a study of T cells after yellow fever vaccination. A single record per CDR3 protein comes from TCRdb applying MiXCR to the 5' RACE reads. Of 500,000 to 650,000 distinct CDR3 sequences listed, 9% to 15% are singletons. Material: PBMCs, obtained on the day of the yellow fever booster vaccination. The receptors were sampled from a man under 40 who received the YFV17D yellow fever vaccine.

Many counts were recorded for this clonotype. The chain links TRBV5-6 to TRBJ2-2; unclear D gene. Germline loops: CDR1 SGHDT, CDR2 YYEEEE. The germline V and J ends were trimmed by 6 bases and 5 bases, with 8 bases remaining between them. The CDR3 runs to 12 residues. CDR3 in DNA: TGTGCCAGCACCCTTCAAACCGGGGAGCTGTTTTTT. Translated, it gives CASTLQTGELFF.

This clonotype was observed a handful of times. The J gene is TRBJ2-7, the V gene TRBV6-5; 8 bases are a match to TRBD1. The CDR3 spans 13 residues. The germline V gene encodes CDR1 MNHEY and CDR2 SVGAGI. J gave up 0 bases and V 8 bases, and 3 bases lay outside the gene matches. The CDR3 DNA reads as TGTGCCAGCGGGCAGGGGGCCTCCTACGAGCAGTACTTC. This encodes CASGQGASYEQYF.

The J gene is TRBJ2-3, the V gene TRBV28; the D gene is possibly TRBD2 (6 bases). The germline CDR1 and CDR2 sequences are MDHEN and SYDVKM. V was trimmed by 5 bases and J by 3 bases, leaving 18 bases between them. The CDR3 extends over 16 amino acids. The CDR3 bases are TGTGCCAGCAGTGGGGCCCAACCGGGACTTACAGATACGCAGTATTTT. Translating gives CASSGAQPGLTDTQYF.

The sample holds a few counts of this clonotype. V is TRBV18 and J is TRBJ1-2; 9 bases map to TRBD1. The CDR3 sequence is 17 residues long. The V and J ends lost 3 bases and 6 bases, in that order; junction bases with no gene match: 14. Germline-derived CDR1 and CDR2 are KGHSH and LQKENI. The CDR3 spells CASSPARDRVVANGYTF. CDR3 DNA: TGTGCCAGCTCACCTGCCCGGGACAGGGTGGTTGCGAATGGCTACACCTTC.

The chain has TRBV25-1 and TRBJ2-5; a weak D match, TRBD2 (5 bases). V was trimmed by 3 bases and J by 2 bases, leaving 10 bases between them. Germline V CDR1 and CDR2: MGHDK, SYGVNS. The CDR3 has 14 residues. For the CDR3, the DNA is TGTGCCAGCAGTGAGTTTCGGGATCAAGAGACCCAGTACTTC. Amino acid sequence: CASSEFRDQETQYF.

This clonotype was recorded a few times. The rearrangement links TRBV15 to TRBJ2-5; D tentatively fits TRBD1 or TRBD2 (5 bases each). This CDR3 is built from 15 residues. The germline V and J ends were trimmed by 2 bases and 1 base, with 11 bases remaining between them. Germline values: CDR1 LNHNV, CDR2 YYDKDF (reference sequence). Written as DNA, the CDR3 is TGTGCCACCAGCAGAAGGCTGGGGACCCAAGAGACCCAGTACTTC. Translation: CATSRRLGTQETQYF.

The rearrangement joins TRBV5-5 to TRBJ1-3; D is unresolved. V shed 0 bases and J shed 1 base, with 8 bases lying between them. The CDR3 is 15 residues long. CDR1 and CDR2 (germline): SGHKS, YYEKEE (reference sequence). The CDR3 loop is CASSLVRESGNTIYF. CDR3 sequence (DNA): TGTGCCAGCAGCTTGGTACGCGAATCTGGAAACACCATATATTTT.

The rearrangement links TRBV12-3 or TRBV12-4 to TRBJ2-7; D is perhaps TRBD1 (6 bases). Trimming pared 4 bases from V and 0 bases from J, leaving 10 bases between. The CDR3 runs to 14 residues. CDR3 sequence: CASSWGPISYEQYF. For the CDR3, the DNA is TGTGCCAGCAGTTGGGGGCCGATCTCCTACGAGCAGTACTTC.

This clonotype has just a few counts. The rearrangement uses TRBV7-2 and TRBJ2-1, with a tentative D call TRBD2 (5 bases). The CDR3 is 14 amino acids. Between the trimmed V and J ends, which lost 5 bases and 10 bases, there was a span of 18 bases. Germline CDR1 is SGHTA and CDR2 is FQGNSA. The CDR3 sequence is CASSQAAPSGEQFF. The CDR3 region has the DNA TGTGCCAGCAGCCAGGCAGCCCCAAGCGGCGAGCAGTTCTTC. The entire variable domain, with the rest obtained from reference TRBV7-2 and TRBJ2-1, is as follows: GAGVSQSPSNKVTEKGKDVELRCDPISGHTALYWYRQSLGQGLEFLIYFQGNSAPDKSGLPSDRFSAERTGGSVSTLTIQRTQQEDSAVYLCASSQAAPSGEQFFGPGTRLTVL.

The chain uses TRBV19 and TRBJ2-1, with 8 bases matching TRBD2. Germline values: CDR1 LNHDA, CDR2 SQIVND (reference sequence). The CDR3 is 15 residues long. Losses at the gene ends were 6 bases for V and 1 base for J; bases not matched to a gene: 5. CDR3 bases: TGTGCCAGTAGCGGGGGGGGGACTTCCTACAATGAGCAGTTCTTC. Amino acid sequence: CASSGGGTSYNEQFF.

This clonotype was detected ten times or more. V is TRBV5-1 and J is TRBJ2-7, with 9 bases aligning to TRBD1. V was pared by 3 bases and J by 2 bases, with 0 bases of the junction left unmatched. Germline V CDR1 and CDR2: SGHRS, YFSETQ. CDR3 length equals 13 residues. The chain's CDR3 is CASSWTGAYEQYF. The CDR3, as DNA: TGCGCCAGCAGCTGGACAGGGGCCTACGAGCAGTACTTC.

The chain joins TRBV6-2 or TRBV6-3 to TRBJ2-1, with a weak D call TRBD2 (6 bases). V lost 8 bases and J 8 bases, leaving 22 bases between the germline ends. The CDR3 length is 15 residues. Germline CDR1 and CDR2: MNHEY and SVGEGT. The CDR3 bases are TGTGCCAGCCAACGTCCAATGGCGGGAACCCATGAGCAGTTCTTC. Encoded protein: CASQRPMAGTHEQFF.

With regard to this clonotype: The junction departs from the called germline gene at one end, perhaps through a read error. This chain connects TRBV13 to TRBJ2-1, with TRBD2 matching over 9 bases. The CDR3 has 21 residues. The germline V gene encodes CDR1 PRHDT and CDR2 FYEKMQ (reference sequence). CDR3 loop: CASGFRVAGGPAVESYNEQFF. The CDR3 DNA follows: TGTGCCAGCGGCTTCAGGGTGGCGGGAGGGCCGGCCGTGGAGTCCTACAATGAGCAGTTCTTC. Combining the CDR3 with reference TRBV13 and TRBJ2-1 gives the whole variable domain AAGVIQSPRHLIKEKRETATLKCYPIPRHDTVYWYQQGPGQDPQFLISFYEKMQSDKGSIPDRFSAQQFSDYHSELNMSSLELGDSALYFCASGFRVAGGPAVESYNEQFFGPGTRLTVL.

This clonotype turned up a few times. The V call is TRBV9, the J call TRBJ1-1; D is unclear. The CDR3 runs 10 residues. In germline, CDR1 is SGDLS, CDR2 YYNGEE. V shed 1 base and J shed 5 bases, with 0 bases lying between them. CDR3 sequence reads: CASSVTEAFF. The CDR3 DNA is TGTGCCAGCAGCGTAACTGAAGCTTTCTTT.

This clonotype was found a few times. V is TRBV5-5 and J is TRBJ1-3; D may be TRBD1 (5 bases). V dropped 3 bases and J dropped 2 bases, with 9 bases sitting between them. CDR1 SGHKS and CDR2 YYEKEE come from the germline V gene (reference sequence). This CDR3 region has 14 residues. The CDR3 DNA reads TGTGCCAGCAGCTCCGGGGCCGCTGGAAACACCATATATTTT. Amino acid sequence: CASSSGAAGNTIYF. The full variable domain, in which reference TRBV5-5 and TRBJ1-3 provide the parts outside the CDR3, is DAGVTQSPTHLIKTRGQQVTLRCSPISGHKSVSWYQQVLGQGPQFIFQYYEKEERGRGNFPDRFSARQFPNYSSELNVNALLLGDSALYLCASSSGAAGNTIYFGEGSWLTVV.

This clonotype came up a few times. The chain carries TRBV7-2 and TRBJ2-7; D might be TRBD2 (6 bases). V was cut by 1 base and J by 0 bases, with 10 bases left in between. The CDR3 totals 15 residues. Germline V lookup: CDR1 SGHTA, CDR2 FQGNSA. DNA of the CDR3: TGTGCCAGCAGCTTAGTACGGGAGACCTCCTACGAGCAGTACTTC. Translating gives CASSLVRETSYEQYF.

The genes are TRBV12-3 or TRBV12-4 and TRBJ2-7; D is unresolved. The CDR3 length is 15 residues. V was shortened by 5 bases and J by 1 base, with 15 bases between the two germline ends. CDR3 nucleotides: TGTGCCAGCAGTGGATCCCCCGACAAGTCCTACGAGCAGTACTTC. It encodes CASSGSPDKSYEQYF.

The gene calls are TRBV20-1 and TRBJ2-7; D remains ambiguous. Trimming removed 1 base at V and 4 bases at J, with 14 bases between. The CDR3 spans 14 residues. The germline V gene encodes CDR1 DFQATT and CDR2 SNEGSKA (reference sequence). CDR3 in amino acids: CSARGGLVPYEQYF. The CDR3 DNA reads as TGCAGTGCTAGAGGGGGATTAGTTCCGTACGAGCAGTACTTC.

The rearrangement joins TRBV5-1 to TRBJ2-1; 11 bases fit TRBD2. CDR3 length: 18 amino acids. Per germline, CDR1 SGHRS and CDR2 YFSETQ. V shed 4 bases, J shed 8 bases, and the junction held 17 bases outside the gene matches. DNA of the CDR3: TGCGCCAGCAGCCATCGTCCCCCCCGACTAGCGGGAAACGATGAGCAGTTCTTC. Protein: CASSHRPPRLAGNDEQFF. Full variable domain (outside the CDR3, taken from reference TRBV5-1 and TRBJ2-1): KAGVTQTPRYLIKTRGQQVTLSCSPISGHRSVSWYQQTPGQGLQFLFEYFSETQRNKGNFPGRFSGRQFSNSRSEMNVSTLELGDSALYLCASSHRPPRLAGNDEQFFGPGTRLTVL.

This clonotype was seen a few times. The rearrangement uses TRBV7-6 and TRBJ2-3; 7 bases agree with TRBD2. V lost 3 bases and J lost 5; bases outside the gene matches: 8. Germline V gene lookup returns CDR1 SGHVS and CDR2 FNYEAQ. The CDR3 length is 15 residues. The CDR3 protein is CASSLLAVTVDTQYF. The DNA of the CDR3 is TGTGCCAGCAGCTTGCTAGCGGTTACTGTAGATACGCAGTATTTT.

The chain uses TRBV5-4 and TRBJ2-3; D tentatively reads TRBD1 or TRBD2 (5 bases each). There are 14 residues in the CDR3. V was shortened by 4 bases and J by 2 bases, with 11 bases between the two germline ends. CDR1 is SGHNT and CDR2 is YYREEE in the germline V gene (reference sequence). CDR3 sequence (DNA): TGTGCCAGCAGCGGGGACCACAACACAGATACGCAGTATTTT. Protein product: CASSGDHNTDTQYF.

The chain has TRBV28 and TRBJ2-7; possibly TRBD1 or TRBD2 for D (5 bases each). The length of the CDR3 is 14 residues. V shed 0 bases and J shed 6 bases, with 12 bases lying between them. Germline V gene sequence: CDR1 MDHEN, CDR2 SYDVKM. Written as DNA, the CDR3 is TGTGCCAGCAGTTTATGGGGACGGGGCGGCGAGCAGTACTTC. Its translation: CASSLWGRGGEQYF.